Presented here are 14 T cell receptor beta chains from one specimen sequenced in a study of blood T cell repertoires in COVID-19. Generated by immunoSEQ multiplex PCR, the TCRdb table keeps only in-frame clones and is missing some. This sample has around 60,000 clones; around 85% occur once, and the top ten carry roughly 15%. Sequencing was performed on peripheral blood. The receptors derive from a human donor in a cohort sampled during active COVID-19.

The J gene is TRBJ2-5, the V gene TRBV5-6; D uncertain. Germline V gene lookup returns CDR1 SGHDT and CDR2 YYEEEE. V was trimmed by 3 bases and J by 4 bases, leaving 13 bases between them. This CDR3 contains 14 residues. The CDR3 nucleotides read TGTGCCAGCAGCTCGCGCCTAGATACAGAGACCCAGTACTTC. Translated, it gives CASSSRLDTETQYF.

The rearrangement links TRBV7-2 to TRBJ2-3; TRBD2 agrees at 10 bases. This CDR3 has 17 amino acids. Trimming took 3 bases from V and 2 from J; bases not matched to a gene: 8. Germline V gene lookup returns CDR1 SGHTA and CDR2 FQGNSA. The DNA for the CDR3 is TGTGCCAGCAGCTTTGATCGAACTAGCGGGGCCACAGATACGCAGTATTTT. Protein: CASSFDRTSGATDTQYF.

The V and J genes are TRBV15 and TRBJ2-3, with TRBD2 identical over 8 bases. V shed 0 bases, J shed 4 bases, and the junction held 12 bases outside the gene matches. Germline CDR1 reads LNHNV; CDR2 reads YYDKDF (reference sequence). This CDR3 has 18 residues. Here the CDR3 reads CATSRDTRVGRGADTQYF. The CDR3 DNA reads as TGTGCCACCAGCAGAGATACCCGTGTCGGGAGGGGGGCAGATACGCAGTATTTT.

In its sample, this clone was seen a few times. The chain's CDR3 is CASRRTANNSPLHF. The DNA of the CDR3 is TGTGCCAGCAGGAGGACAGCCAATAATTCACCCCTCCACTTT. This rearrangement joins TRBV6-5 to TRBJ1-6, with TRBD1 as a possible D gene (6 bases). V lost 6 bases and J lost 5, with 11 bases in between. CDR1 and CDR2 from the germline V gene are MNHEY and SVGAGI. CDR3 length equals 14 residues.

The chain links TRBV28 to TRBJ2-5; tentative D call: TRBD1 (5 bases). CDR3 length: 13 amino acids. The germline V gene has CDR1 MDHEN and CDR2 SYDVKM. V lost 2 bases and J lost 4, with 8 bases in between. CDR3 sequence: CASSLAGRETQYF. CDR3 DNA: TGTGCCAGCAGTTTAGCAGGGCGAGAGACCCAGTACTTC.

The V call is TRBV5-6, the J call TRBJ1-5, with D tentatively TRBD1 (5 bases). This CDR3 region has 18 residues. Germline V lookup: CDR1 SGHDT, CDR2 YYEEEE. Deletions cut 3 bases from V and 2 bases from J, with 21 bases between. CDR3 region: CASSWPIQGRKGNQPQHF. The DNA of the CDR3 is TGTGCCAGCAGCTGGCCCATTCAGGGTCGTAAGGGCAATCAGCCCCAGCATTTT.

This chain links TRBV19 with TRBJ1-6; 7 positions agree with TRBD1. With V trimmed by 8 bases and J by 11 bases, 9 bases remained unmatched. Looked up from germline, CDR1 is LNHDA and CDR2 is SQIVND (reference sequence). The CDR3 consists of 13 residues. CDR3 bases: TGTGCCAGTTGGGACAGAACGGCGACACCCCTCCACTTT. Translation: CASWDRTATPLHF. The entire variable domain, with the rest obtained from reference TRBV19 and TRBJ1-6, is as follows: DGGITQSPKYLFRKEGQNVTLSCEQNLNHDAMYWYRQDPGQGLRLIYYSQIVNDFQKGDIAEGYSVSREKKESFPLTVTSAQKNPTAFYLCASWDRTATPLHFGNGTRLTVT.

The genes are TRBV6-5 and TRBJ1-1; 9 bases map to TRBD1. The CDR3 is made up of 15 amino acids. CDR1 MNHEY and CDR2 SVGAGI come from the germline V gene. The junction had 8 bases not matched to a gene; V was cut back by 6 bases and J by 3 bases. In DNA form, the CDR3 reads TGTGCCAGCAGCGACCGGGACAGGGTATACACTGAAGCTTTCTTT. Amino acids: CASSDRDRVYTEAFF.

The chain is built from TRBV28 and TRBJ2-3, with D perhaps TRBD1 (6 bases). The germline V gene encodes CDR1 MDHEN and CDR2 SYDVKM. The CDR3 has 15 residues. V was pared by 5 bases and J by 0 bases, with 12 bases between. The CDR3 sequence is CASSGRGQSTDTQYF. The CDR3 coding sequence is TGTGCCAGCAGTGGCCGGGGACAAAGCACAGATACGCAGTATTTT.

The V gene is TRBV19, the J gene TRBJ1-6; TRBD1 is a possible D gene (5 bases). The CDR3 consists of 14 residues. Germline V gene data show CDR1 as LNHDA and CDR2 as SQIVND (reference sequence). The DNA for the CDR3 is TGTGCTACCGGGCAGGGTAATTTTAATTCACCCCTCCACTTT. This translates into CATGQGNFNSPLHF. The entire variable domain, with the rest obtained from reference TRBV19 and TRBJ1-6, is as follows: DGGITQSPKYLFRKEGQNVTLSCEQNLNHDAMYWYRQDPGQGLRLIYYSQIVNDFQKGDIAEGYSVSREKKESFPLTVTSAQKNPTAFYLCATGQGNFNSPLHFGNGTRLTVT.

The DNA for the CDR3 is TGTGCCAGCAGCTTTTGGGGACTCAATCAGCCCCAGCATTTT. Protein: CASSFWGLNQPQHF. This chain uses TRBV7-2 with TRBJ1-5; D is possibly TRBD1 (5 bases). This CDR3 region has 14 residues. From germline, CDR1 is SGHTA and CDR2 FQGNSA. V shed 3 bases and J shed 3 bases, with 9 bases lying between them.

This clone has a handful of counts. This rearrangement joins TRBV11-2 to TRBJ2-1; 11 bases map to TRBD2. The CDR3 extends over 15 amino acids. CDR1 is SGHAT and CDR2 is FQNNGV in the germline V gene. The junction had 11 bases not matched to a gene; V was cut back by 5 bases and J by 11 bases. The CDR3 protein is CASSELGTSGIKQFF. The DNA of the CDR3 is TGTGCCAGCAGCGAGTTGGGGACTAGCGGTATTAAGCAGTTCTTC. Full variable domain (remainder filled in from reference TRBV11-2 and TRBJ2-1): EAGVAQSPRYKIIEKRQSVAFWCNPISGHATLYWYQQILGQGPKLLIQFQNNGVVDDSQLPKDRFSAERLKGVDSTLKIQPAKLEDSAVYLCASSELGTSGIKQFFGPGTRLTVL.

J is TRBJ1-3 and V is TRBV5-1; 7 nucleotides line up with TRBD1. Unmatched junction bases numbered 4, after V lost 4 bases and J lost 6 bases. There are 13 residues in the CDR3. The germline V gene encodes CDR1 SGHRS and CDR2 YFSETQ. This CDR3 reads CASSLGGENTIYF. Written as DNA, the CDR3 is TGCGCCAGCAGCCTAGGGGGCGAAAACACCATATATTTT.

V gene TRBV5-1 combines with J gene TRBJ2-1; TRBD2 agrees at 7 bases. The germline gives CDR1 SGHRS, CDR2 YFSETQ. The CDR3 spans 15 residues. V dropped 0 bases and J dropped 2; count of bases not matched to a gene: 2. Written as DNA, the CDR3 is TGCGCCAGCAGCTTGGGGGACTACACCTACAATGAGCAGTTCTTC. Protein: CASSLGDYTYNEQFF. The full variable domain, with the rest looked up from reference TRBV5-1 and TRBJ2-1, is KAGVTQTPRYLIKTRGQQVTLSCSPISGHRSVSWYQQTPGQGLQFLFEYFSETQRNKGNFPGRFSGRQFSNSRSEMNVSTLELGDSALYLCASSLGDYTYNEQFFGPGTRLTVL.